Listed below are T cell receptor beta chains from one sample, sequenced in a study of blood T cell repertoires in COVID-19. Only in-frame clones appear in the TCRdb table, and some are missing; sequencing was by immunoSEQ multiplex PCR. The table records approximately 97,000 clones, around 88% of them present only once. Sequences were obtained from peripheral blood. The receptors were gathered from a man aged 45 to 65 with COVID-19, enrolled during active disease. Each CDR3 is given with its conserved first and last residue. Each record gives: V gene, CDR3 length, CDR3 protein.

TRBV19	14	CASSDREGPQAQHF
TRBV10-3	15	CAITKDRGSTDTQYF
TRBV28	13	CASSPLSSDTQYF
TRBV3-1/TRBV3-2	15	CASSQGGGRATEAFF
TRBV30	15	CAWSPLGQRNTEAFF
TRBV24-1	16	CATSEELAGGRNEQFF
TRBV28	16	CASSRLTGGSNQPQHF
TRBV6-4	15	CASTGGAAGANVLTF
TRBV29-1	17	CSVEDRTSGGSTYEQYF
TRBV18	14	CASSLRGLNEKLFF
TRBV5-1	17	CASSLLGQGDRSYGYTF
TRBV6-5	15	CASSGRGTINQPQHF
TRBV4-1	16	CASSPARTGGSNEQFF
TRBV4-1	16	CASSQVDISGANVLTF
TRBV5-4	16	CASSLSLGTGVEKLFF
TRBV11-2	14	CASSPQGAGTEAFF
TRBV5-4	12	CASGRGFYEQYF
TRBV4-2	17	CASSPSPGTGIGNEQFF
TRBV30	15	CAWSPQGQGRYGYTF
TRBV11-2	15	CASSFHSGLRGEQYF
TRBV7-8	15	CASSPARYHNSPLHF
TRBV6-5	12	CASGGAAGELFF
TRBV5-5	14	CASSLEQGFGEQYF
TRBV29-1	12	CSVRLGGNTIYF
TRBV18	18	CASSLPLFSGQSNQPQHF
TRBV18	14	CASSLARGSYEQYF
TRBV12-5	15	CASGDRDSHTGELFF
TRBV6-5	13	CASSYSRDSGYTF
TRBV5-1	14	CASSFETANTEAFF
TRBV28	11	CATRDSYEQYF
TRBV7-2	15	CASSLANAVTDTQYF
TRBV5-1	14	CASSLGYNTGELFF
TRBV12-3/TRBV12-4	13	CASSLALGSRAFF
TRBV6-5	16	CASSYTLRSGGGSEFF
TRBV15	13	CATSRGSGDGYTF
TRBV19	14	CASRQGAANYGYTF
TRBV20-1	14	CSASRSGTNEKLFF
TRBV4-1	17	CASSRKDGGESRNEQFF
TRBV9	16	CASSVGPGLGKETQYF
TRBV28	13	CASSFPNNQPQHF
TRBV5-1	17	CASSLEPLDRAGSPLHF
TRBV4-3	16	CASSQQGVNSGNTIYF